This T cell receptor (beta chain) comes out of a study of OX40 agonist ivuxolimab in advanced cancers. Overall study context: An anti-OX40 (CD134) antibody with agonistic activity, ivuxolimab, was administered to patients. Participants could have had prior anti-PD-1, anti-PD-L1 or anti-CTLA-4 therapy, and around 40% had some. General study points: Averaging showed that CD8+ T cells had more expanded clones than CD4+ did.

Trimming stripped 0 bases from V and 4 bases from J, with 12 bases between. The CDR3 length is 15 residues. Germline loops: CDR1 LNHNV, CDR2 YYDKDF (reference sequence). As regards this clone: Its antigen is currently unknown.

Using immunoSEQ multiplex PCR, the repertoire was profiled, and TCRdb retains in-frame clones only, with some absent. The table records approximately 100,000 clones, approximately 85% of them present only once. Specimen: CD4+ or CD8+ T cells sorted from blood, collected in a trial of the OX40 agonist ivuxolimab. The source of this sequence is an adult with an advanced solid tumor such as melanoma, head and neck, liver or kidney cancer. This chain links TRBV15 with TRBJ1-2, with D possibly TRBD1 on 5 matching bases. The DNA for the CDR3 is TGTGCCACCAGCAGAGAGGGGCAGGGTAGCTATGGCTACACCTTC. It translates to CATSREGQGSYGYTF.